The subject of this entry is one T cell receptor (beta chain). The source of the sample is a study of blood T cell repertoires in COVID-19. The overall study: Samples taken during acute and convalescent COVID-19 were collected in the United States, Italy and Spain. In each case, the material was cDNA or gDNA derived from T cells, B-cell-depleted T cells, or PBMCs.

Authors' analysis steps: The authors estimated nucleated cell counts from reference gene primer amplification. Data came from immunoSEQ multiplex PCR; TCRdb stores just in-frame clones and leaves some out. V and J calls and clone size are those listed in that table; D and trimming were worked out from the DNA. This sample has 220,000 or so clones, with 65% to 85% found just once. This TCR was recovered from a woman aged 55-69 years with acute or convalescent COVID-19. Sequencing input: peripheral blood.

The CDR3 reads CASSLSSGGNSYEQYF. The CDR3 DNA is TGTGCCAGCAGCTTATCCAGCGGGGGCAACTCCTACGAGCAGTACTTC. The rearrangement joins TRBV7-2 to TRBJ2-7, with 8 nucleotides matching TRBD2. Losses at the gene ends were 2 bases for V and 0 bases for J; bases not matched to a gene: 6. There are 16 residues in the CDR3. CDR1 is SGHTA and CDR2 is FQGNSA in the germline V gene.